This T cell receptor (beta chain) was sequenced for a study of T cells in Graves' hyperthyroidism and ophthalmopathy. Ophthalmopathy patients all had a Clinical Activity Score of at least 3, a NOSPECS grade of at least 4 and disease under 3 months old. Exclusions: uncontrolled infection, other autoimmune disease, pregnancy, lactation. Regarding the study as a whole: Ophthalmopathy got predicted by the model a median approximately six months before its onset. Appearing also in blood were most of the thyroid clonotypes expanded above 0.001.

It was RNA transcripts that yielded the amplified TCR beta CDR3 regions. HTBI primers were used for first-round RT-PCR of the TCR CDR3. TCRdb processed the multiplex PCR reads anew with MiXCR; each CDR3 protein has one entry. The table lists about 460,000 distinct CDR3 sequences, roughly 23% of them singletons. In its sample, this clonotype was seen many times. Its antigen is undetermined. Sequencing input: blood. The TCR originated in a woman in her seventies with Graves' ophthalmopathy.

CDR3 nucleotide sequence: TGTGCCGCCGGGACTTATCCTACAGATGAGCAGTTCTTC. This codes for CAAGTYPTDEQFF. The J gene is TRBJ2-1, the V gene TRBV2, with a weak D call TRBD2 (6 bases). The CDR3 sequence is 13 residues long. Germline V gives CDR1 SNHLY, CDR2 FYNNEI. With 11 bases removed from V and 8 bases from J, the gap between germline ends came to 19 bases.